The T cell receptor (beta chain) under discussion was sequenced for a study of blood T cell repertoires in COVID-19. Study in general: The study drew acute and convalescent COVID-19 samples from the United States, Italy and Spain. PBMCs, B-cell-depleted T cells, or T cells were the source of the cDNA or gDNA that made up the material.

Methods used by the authors: Reference gene primer amplification gave estimated nucleated cell counts. Produced via immunoSEQ multiplex PCR; TCRdb's table is partial and in-frame only. V and J calls and clone size are given by that table; D and trimming were obtained from the DNA. The table records about 68,000 clones, roughly 89% of them present only once. Sequences were obtained from peripheral blood. The sequence was collected from a man younger than 40 with acute or convalescent COVID-19.

DNA of the CDR3: TGTGCCAGCAGCCCCACGAGGGGAACAGGGGTAGGCTACGAGCAGTACTTC. This translates into CASSPTRGTGVGYEQYF. This chain connects TRBV11-2 to TRBJ2-7, with TRBD1 matching over 7 bases. V was clipped by 5 bases and J by 3 bases; unmatched bases: 16. Germline V gene data show CDR1 as SGHAT and CDR2 as FQNNGV. CDR3 length: 17 amino acids.